This T cell receptor beta chain was sequenced during a study of cytomegalovirus exposure and HLA in healthy donors. Across the study: The 90 to 150 validation repertoires matched the approximately 670 first-cohort repertoires in platform, a later analysis reported. Overall study findings and caveats: Most TCR sequences proved rare, with some public TCRs found in many donors. Subsequent analysis revealed that first-cohort TCR clusters tended to co-occur in the 120 or so validation repertoires. The listing of roughly 160 TCR beta chains classed them as cytomegalovirus-associated.

Some clones are missing from TCRdb's copy, which holds only in-frame ones; the method was immunoSEQ multiplex PCR. The sample includes approximately 65,000 clones, approximately 94% seen only once; the top ten take roughly 1%. The V and J ends lost 3 bases and 3 bases, in that order; junction bases with no gene match: 11. This CDR3 has 17 residues. Germline values: CDR1 MNHNS, CDR2 SASEGT. About this clone itself: The antigen remains unidentified.

Sequences were obtained from PBMCs. This sequence originates from a woman aged 18-29 years in good health and CMV-seronegative. The chain is built from TRBV6-1 and TRBJ2-7; 10 nucleotides match TRBD2. The CDR3: CASSETERTSGGYEQYF. The CDR3 DNA is TGTGCCAGCAGTGAGACAGAGCGGACTAGCGGAGGCTACGAGCAGTACTTC.